This TCR beta chain was obtained from a study of T cell repertoires in ileal Crohn's disease. Study at large: All patients had surgery for stricturing (61%) or penetrating (around 40%) disease.

Points from the study as a whole: Clonal expansions were more frequent in active smokers than non-smokers at surgery. Mucosal expansions were suggested to be mainly CD8 T cells.

Generated by immunoSEQ multiplex PCR, the TCRdb table keeps only in-frame clones and is missing some. The data contain approximately 3,000 clones, 75% to 90% of them seen just once; the ten biggest clones take up around 2.4%. Of note for this clone: Its antigen is not identified.

The time point is: neoterminal ileum biopsy at postoperative endoscopy, about 6 months after surgery. Adults with ileal or ileocolonic Crohn's disease and an indication for resection were eligible. Specimen: ileal tissue. This TCR was recovered from an adult with Crohn's disease.

Here the CDR3 reads CASSQTLTGANVLTF. DNA of the CDR3: TGTGCCAGCAGTCAGACCCTGACTGGGGCCAACGTCCTGACTTTC. J is TRBJ2-6 and V is TRBV6-5; D is undetermined. Per germline, CDR1 MNHEY and CDR2 SVGAGI. The CDR3 loop spans 15 amino acids. The germline V and J ends were trimmed by 5 bases and 2 bases, with 10 bases remaining between them.